This entry lists 10 T cell receptor beta chains sequenced from one sample in a study of a mutant IDH1 vaccine in newly diagnosed glioma. Their antigens remain unidentified. Profiling relied on immunoSEQ multiplex PCR, and the TCRdb table lists in-frame clones only, not all of them. The profile covers just under 70,000 clones, with almost 85% appearing a single time and approximately 12% taken by the ten largest. Time point here: week 35, safety follow-up. Each vaccine dose was 300 ug of mutant IDH1 20-mer peptide, with topical imiquimod. The input for sequencing was PBMCs, taken from a glioma patient whose treatment included an IDH1 peptide vaccine. The receptor set was obtained from a man aged 18 to 29 with glioma.

The chain has TRBV29-1 and TRBJ1-2, with D tentatively TRBD1 (5 bases). Trimming removed 6 bases from V and 7 bases from J, with 21 bases in between. CDR1 is SQVTM, CDR2 ANQGSEA, per germline. The CDR3 runs to 14 residues. The DNA of the CDR3 is TGCAGCGTATACGCGGGGCAGAGGGGCCTTGGCTACACCTTC. The encoded protein is CSVYAGQRGLGYTF.

This clone was counted a few times. The J gene is TRBJ1-2, the V gene TRBV30, with TRBD1 as a possible D gene (5 bases). CDR1 and CDR2 from the germline V gene are GTSNPN and SVGIG (reference sequence). The CDR3 length is 15 residues. V lost 4 bases and J 0 bases, leaving 15 bases between the germline ends. DNA of the CDR3: TGTGCCTGGACATCCCTGGGGGGAGCTAACTATGGCTACACCTTC. This gives the protein CAWTSLGGANYGYTF. Supplemented by reference TRBV30 and TRBJ1-2, the full variable domain reads SQTIHQWPATLVQPVGSPLSLECTVEGTSNPNLYWYRQAAGRGLQLLFYSVGIGQISSEVPQNLSASRPQDRQFILSSKKLLLSDSGFYLCAWTSLGGANYGYTFGSGTRLTVV.

This clone appeared a few times. The chain recombines TRBV6-1 with TRBJ1-2; no clear D gene. The CDR3 spans 14 residues. Germline V gene lookup returns CDR1 MNHNS and CDR2 SASEGT. V gave up 4 bases and J gave up 6 bases, with 15 bases separating them. In DNA, the CDR3 is TGTGCCAGCAGTGGTTGGCTACCCGGGGATGGCTACACCTTC. Encoded protein: CASSGWLPGDGYTF.

This chain joins TRBV2 and TRBJ1-5, with no clear D. The CDR3 has 12 amino acids. V dropped 6 bases and J dropped 5 bases, with 8 bases sitting between them. From germline, CDR1 is SNHLY and CDR2 FYNNEI. The CDR3 loop reads CASRNRDQPQHF. CDR3 DNA: TGTGCCAGCAGAAACCGCGATCAGCCCCAGCATTTT. The whole variable domain, remainder taken from reference TRBV2 and TRBJ1-5, is EPEVTQTPSHQVTQMGQEVILRCVPISNHLYFYWYRQILGQKVEFLVSFYNNEISEKSEIFDDQFSVERPDGSNFTLKIRSTKLEDSAMYFCASRNRDQPQHFGDGTRLSIL.

Only one count was recorded for this clone. The chain is built from TRBV7-2 and TRBJ2-7, with a possible D match to TRBD2 (5 bases). Trimming took 1 base from V and 0 from J, leaving 13 bases between them. This CDR3 region has 16 residues. From germline, CDR1 is SGHTA and CDR2 FQGNSA. The CDR3 nucleotides are TGTGCCAGCAGCTTAGTTTTCGGGATAAGCTCCTACGAGCAGTACTTC. Translation gives CASSLVFGISSYEQYF. Complete variable domain (other parts from reference TRBV7-2 and TRBJ2-7): GAGVSQSPSNKVTEKGKDVELRCDPISGHTALYWYRQSLGQGLEFLIYFQGNSAPDKSGLPSDRFSAERTGGSVSTLTIQRTQQEDSAVYLCASSLVFGISSYEQYFGPGTRLTVT.

The chain couples TRBV5-5 to TRBJ1-4, with no clear D. Per germline, CDR1 SGHKS and CDR2 YYEKEE (reference sequence). The CDR3 is made up of 16 amino acids. V gave up 4 bases and J gave up 0 bases, with 13 bases separating them. The CDR3 region is CASSVHLFATNEKLFF. The CDR3 DNA reads TGTGCCAGCAGCGTGCACTTATTTGCAACTAATGAAAAACTGTTTTTT.

The chain carries TRBV5-8 and TRBJ2-7, with 7 bases matching TRBD2. J gave up 7 bases and V 10 bases, and 11 bases lay outside the gene matches. The CDR3 length is 12 residues. Germline CDR1 and CDR2: SGHTS and YDEGEE. The CDR3 protein is CAPWPGGIEQYF. The DNA of the CDR3 is TGTGCCCCCTGGCCGGGGGGAATTGAGCAGTACTTC.

This chain joins TRBV4-3 and TRBJ1-4; a possible D gene is TRBD1 (6 bases). From germline, CDR1 is LGHNA and CDR2 YSLEER. The CDR3 runs to 18 residues. With 0 bases removed from V and 4 bases from J, the gap between germline ends came to 18 bases. CDR3 sequence (DNA): TGCGCCAGCAGCCAAGACCTAACAGGGACAATCCATAATGAAAAACTGTTTTTT. Translation: CASSQDLTGTIHNEKLFF.

The J gene is TRBJ1-2, the V gene TRBV6-5, with a possible D match to TRBD1 (5 bases). V shed 4 bases and J shed 7 bases, with 10 bases lying between them. Germline V gene data show CDR1 as MNHEY and CDR2 as SVGAGI. The CDR3 totals 12 residues. The CDR3 nucleotides are TGTGCCAGCAGTTCAGGGTGGGGTGGCTACACCTTC. Protein: CASSSGWGGYTF.

The chain combines TRBV6-5 with TRBJ1-5, with D possibly TRBD1 on 5 matching bases. With 4 bases removed from V and 7 bases from J, the gap between germline ends came to 20 bases. The length of the CDR3 is 16 residues. Germline values: CDR1 MNHEY, CDR2 SVGAGI. The CDR3 sequence: CASSSAGTPGKQPQHF. Written as DNA, the CDR3 is TGTGCCAGCAGTTCCGCCGGGACCCCTGGGAAACAGCCCCAGCATTTT.